Each of the 8 T cell receptor beta chains below was sequenced from the same sample in a study of blood T cell repertoires in COVID-19. Libraries were prepared by immunoSEQ multiplex PCR; TCRdb keeps only in-frame clonotypes and omits some of them. The sample has under 500,000 clones; 87% are singletons. Sequenced sample: PBMCs or T cells enriched from blood (not recorded which). The receptors derive from a woman aged 18-29 years with acute COVID-19.

V is TRBV4-1 and J is TRBJ2-1; no reliable D call. Trimming shortened V by 2 bases and J by 8 bases, and 10 bases separated the two germline ends. CDR1 MGHRA and CDR2 YSYEKL come from the germline V gene. This CDR3 is 13 amino acids long. Here the CDR3 reads CASSQRNRDEQFF. The CDR3 DNA follows: TGCGCCAGCAGCCAAAGGAATCGGGATGAGCAGTTCTTC.

This rearrangement joins TRBV5-4 to TRBJ1-1; D is unclear. CDR1 and CDR2 (germline): SGHNT, YYREEE (reference sequence). The CDR3 contains 13 residues. V lost 0 bases, J lost 1 base, and 4 bases lay in between. DNA for the CDR3: TGTGCCAGCAGCTTGGATCGGAACACTGAAGCTTTCTTT. Protein sequence: CASSLDRNTEAFF. Based on the CDR3 plus reference TRBV5-4 and TRBJ1-1, the full variable domain is ETGVTQSPTHLIKTRGQQVTLRCSSQSGHNTVSWYQQALGQGPQFIFQYYREEENGRGNFPPRFSGLQFPNYSSELNVNALELDDSALYLCASSLDRNTEAFFGQGTRLTVV.

This clone was picked up one time. CDR3: CAHVDRDGFF. The CDR3 nucleotides read TGTGCCCACGTGGACAGGGATGGGTTCTTT. The V gene is TRBV10-3, the J gene TRBJ1-1, with 8 bases lining up with TRBD1. The CDR3 is made up of 10 amino acids. The germline CDR1 and CDR2 sequences are ENHRY and SYGVKD. Trimming took 11 bases from V and 14 from J; bases not matched to a gene: 10.

The CDR3, as DNA: TGTGCCAGCAGCTCAACAGGGGGCAGGGGTGAAAAACTGTTTTTT. Protein product: CASSSTGGRGEKLFF. V gene TRBV9 combines with J gene TRBJ1-4, with TRBD1 matching over 9 bases. CDR3 length: 15 residues. Germline lookup yields CDR1 SGDLS and CDR2 YYNGEE. The V segment lost 4 bases and the J segment 7 bases; nucleotides outside the gene matches: 8.

The chain carries TRBV5-5 and TRBJ1-1; no clear D. V was clipped by 0 bases and J by 7 bases, with 4 bases between them. This CDR3 has 11 residues. Per germline, CDR1 SGHKS and CDR2 YYEKEE (reference sequence). CDR3 sequence: CASSLASEAFF. CDR3 bases: TGTGCCAGCAGCTTGGCGAGTGAAGCTTTCTTT.

The V call is TRBV7-8, the J call TRBJ2-3; D may be TRBD2 (6 bases). Trimming stripped 3 bases from V and 1 base from J, with 17 bases between. Per germline, CDR1 SGHVS and CDR2 FQNEAQ. The CDR3 consists of 17 residues. CDR3 loop: CASSFGSGAGGTDTQYF. The DNA for the CDR3 is TGTGCCAGCAGCTTTGGTAGCGGCGCCGGTGGCACAGATACGCAGTATTTT. The whole variable domain, remainder taken from reference TRBV7-8 and TRBJ2-3, is GAGVSQSPRYKVAKRGQDVALRCDPISGHVSLFWYQQALGQGPEFLTYFQNEAQLDKSGLPSDRFFAERPEGSVSTLKIQRTQQEDSAVYLCASSFGSGAGGTDTQYFGPGTRLTVL.

Notes on this clone: The junction does not match germline at one end; this may be a read error. The chain combines TRBV7-7 with TRBJ2-1, with 11 bases fitting TRBD1. Germline loops: CDR1 SSHAT, CDR2 FNYEAQ (reference sequence). This CDR3 comprises 15 residues. The CDR3 sequence is CASSPGQGAHNEQFF. The CDR3, as DNA: TGTGCTAGCAGCCCCGGACAGGGGGCCCACAATGAGCAGTTCTTC.

The rearrangement joins TRBV3-1 (or the pseudogene TRBV3-2) to TRBJ1-6, with D maybe TRBD1 (6 bases). V lost 4 bases and J lost 11, with 18 bases in between. This CDR3 is built from 15 residues. CDR1 is LGHDT, CDR2 YNNKEL, per germline (reference sequence). CDR3 DNA sequence: TGTGCCAGCAGCCGTATAGACAGGTCGGCGACACCCCTCCACTTT. Translation: CASSRIDRSATPLHF.